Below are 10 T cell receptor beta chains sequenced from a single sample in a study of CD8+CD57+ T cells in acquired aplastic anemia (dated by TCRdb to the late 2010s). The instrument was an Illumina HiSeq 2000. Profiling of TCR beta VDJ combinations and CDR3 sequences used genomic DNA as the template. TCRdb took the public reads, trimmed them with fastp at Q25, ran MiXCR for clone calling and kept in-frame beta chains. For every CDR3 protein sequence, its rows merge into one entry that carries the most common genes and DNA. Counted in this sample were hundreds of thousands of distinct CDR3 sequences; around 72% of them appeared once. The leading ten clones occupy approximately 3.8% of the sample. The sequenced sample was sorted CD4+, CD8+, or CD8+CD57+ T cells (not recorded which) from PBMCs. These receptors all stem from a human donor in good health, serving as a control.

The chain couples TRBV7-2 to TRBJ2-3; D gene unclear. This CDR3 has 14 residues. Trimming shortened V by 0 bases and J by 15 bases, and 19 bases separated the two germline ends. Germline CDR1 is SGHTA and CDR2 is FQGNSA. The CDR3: CASSLARTIRYGYF. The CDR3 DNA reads TGTGCCAGCAGCTTAGCACGGACCATACGGTATGGCTATTTT.

CDR3 sequence reads: CSARDSSTNEAFF. DNA of the CDR3: TGCAGTGCCCGGGACAGTTCAACTAATGAAGCTTTCTTT. This chain connects TRBV20-1 to TRBJ1-1, with TRBD1 matching over 7 bases. The J segment lost 7 bases and the V segment lost 6 bases, leaving 11 bases of the junction unmatched. The germline V gene has CDR1 DFQATT and CDR2 SNEGSKA (reference sequence). The CDR3 covers 13 residues.

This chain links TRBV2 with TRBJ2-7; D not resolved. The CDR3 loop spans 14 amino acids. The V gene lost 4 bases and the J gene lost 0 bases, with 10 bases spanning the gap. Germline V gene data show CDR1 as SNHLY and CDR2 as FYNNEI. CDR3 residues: CASSVCLASYEQYF. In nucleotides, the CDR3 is TGTGCCAGCAGTGTGTGCTTGGCCTCCTACGAGCAGTACTTC.

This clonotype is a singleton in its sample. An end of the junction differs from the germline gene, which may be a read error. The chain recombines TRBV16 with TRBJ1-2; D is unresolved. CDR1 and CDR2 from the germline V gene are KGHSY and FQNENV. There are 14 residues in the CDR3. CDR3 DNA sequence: TGTGCCAGCAGCTTAGTGTACAGTTACGAGCGCTACTCCTTC. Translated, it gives CASSLVYSYERYSF.

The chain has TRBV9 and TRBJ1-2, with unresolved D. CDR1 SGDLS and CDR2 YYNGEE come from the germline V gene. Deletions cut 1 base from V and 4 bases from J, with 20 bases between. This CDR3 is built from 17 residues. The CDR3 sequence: CASSVLGYTEAFYGYTF. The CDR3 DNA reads TGTGCCAGCAGCGTACTTGGGTACACTGAAGCTTTCTATGGCTACACCTTC.

The CDR3 sequence is CASRDTGLKSTDTQYF. CDR3 bases: TGTGCCAGCAGGGACACGGGACTTAAGAGCACAGATACGCAGTATTTT. The rearrangement uses TRBV2 and TRBJ2-3; TRBD2 is a possible D gene (6 bases). Germline assignment: CDR1 SNHLY and CDR2 FYNNEI. The V end lost 6 bases, the J end lost 0 bases, and 16 bases lay between the germline ends. The CDR3 runs 16 residues.

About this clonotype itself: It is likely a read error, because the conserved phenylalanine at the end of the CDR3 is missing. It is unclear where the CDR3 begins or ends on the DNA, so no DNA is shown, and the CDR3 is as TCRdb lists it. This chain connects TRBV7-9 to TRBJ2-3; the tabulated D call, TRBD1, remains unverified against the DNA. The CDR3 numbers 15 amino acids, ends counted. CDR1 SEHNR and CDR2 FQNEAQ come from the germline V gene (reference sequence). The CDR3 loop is CASSSTGTGPLASVR.

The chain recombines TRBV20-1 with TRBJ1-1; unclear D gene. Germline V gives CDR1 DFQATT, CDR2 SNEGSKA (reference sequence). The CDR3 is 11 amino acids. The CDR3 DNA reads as TGCAGCGTTGAAGGTTTTCGAATAACGTTCTTT. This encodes CSVEGFRITFF.

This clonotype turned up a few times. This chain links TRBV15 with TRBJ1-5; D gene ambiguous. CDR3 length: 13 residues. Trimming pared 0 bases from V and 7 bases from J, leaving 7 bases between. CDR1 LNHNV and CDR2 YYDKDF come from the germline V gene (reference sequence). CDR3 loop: CATSRDWTQPQHF. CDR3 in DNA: TGTGCCACCAGCAGAGATTGGACCCAGCCCCAGCATTTT.

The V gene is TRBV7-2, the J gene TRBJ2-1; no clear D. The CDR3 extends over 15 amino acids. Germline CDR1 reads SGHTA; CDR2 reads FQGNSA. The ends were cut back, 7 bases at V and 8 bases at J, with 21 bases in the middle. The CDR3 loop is CASTLASRSSYEQFF. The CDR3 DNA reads TGTGCCAGCACCCTCGCCAGTCGCTCCTCCTATGAGCAGTTCTTC.